Listed below are T cell receptor beta chains from one sample, sequenced in a study of cytomegalovirus exposure and HLA in healthy donors. The repertoire was sequenced with immunoSEQ multiplex PCR; TCRdb's copy has only in-frame clones and lacks some. The table has 210,000 or so clones, 75% to 80% seen once. The sample consisted of PBMCs. All receptors derive from a man between 18 and 35 years old in good health and CMV-seronegative. The CDR3 runs from the conserved cysteine through the conserved F or W. The D gene is left open where the match is weak. Size values are once, few and many counts, or a class for expanded clones, and some rows have none.

v_gene	abundance	d_gene	j_gene	CDR3nt	CDR3aa
TRBV6-5	-	-	TRBJ1-4	TGTGCCAGCAGTCCTCAGGGTAACGAAAAACTGTTTTTT	CASSPQGNEKLFF
TRBV7-2	once	TRBD1	TRBJ2-2	TGTGCCAGCAGCTTAGGCCCAGGGGGAAACACCGGGGAGCTGTTTTTT	CASSLGPGGNTGELFF
TRBV5-4	few	-	TRBJ1-1	TGTGCCAGCAGCTTACCTAGCCAAGTGAACACTGAAGCTTTCTTT	CASSLPSQVNTEAFF
TRBV19	-	-	TRBJ1-2	TGTGCCAGTAGAGACGCCCAGGGATTTTACTATGGCTACACCTTC	CASRDAQGFYYGYTF
TRBV28	-	TRBD1	TRBJ1-2	TGTGCCAGCAGTTTAGGGGACAGGGCCTATGGCTACACCTTC	CASSLGDRAYGYTF
TRBV19	-	TRBD1	TRBJ1-5	TGTGCCAGTAGTACGGGACAGGGAAGAAGGTATAGCAATCAGCCCCAGCATTTT	CASSTGQGRRYSNQPQHF
TRBV6-1	-	TRBD1	TRBJ2-2	TGTGCCAGCAGCGGACAGGGGGCGCTGACCGGGGAGCTGTTTTTT	CASSGQGALTGELFF
TRBV29-1	-	TRBD2	TRBJ2-5	TGCAGCGTTGAAATGACTAGCGGGAGGAAAGAGACCCAGTACTTC	CSVEMTSGRKETQYF
TRBV19	-	-	TRBJ1-3	TGTGCCAGTATCCGCACCGTGGCAGGGGAGGGAACTGGAAACACCATATATTTT	CASIRTVAGEGTGNTIYF
TRBV9	-	TRBD1	TRBJ1-1	TGTGCCAGCAGCGTAGCTGCAGGGGGCGCAGTGGACACTGAAGCTTTCTTT	CASSVAAGGAVDTEAFF
TRBV18	-	TRBD1	TRBJ2-7	TGTGCCAGCTCACCATTTGGGACAGGGGCCTACGAGCAGTACTTC	CASSPFGTGAYEQYF
TRBV6-1	-	TRBD2	TRBJ2-7	TGTGCCAGCAGGGGACTAGCGGGAGATGGCGAGCAGTACTTC	CASRGLAGDGEQYF
TRBV30	-	TRBD2	TRBJ2-3	TGTGCCTTGAGCGGGAGAGATACGCAGTATTTT	CALSGRDTQYF
TRBV4-2	-	TRBD1	TRBJ2-7	TGTGCCAGCAGCCAAGAGGGACAGGGGTTCTACGAGCAGTACTTC	CASSQEGQGFYEQYF
TRBV20-1	few	TRBD1	TRBJ2-7	TGCAGTGCTAGGACAGGGAACGAGCAGTACTTC	CSARTGNEQYF
TRBV7-8	-	TRBD2	TRBJ2-7	TGTGCCAGCAGAATGACTAGCGGAAACTCCTACGAGCAGTACTTC	CASRMTSGNSYEQYF
TRBV11-3	-	-	TRBJ2-4	TGTGCCAGCAGTTTACAGGTTTCTAAAAACATTCAGTACTTC	CASSLQVSKNIQYF
TRBV5-6	-	TRBD1	TRBJ1-3	TGTGCCAGCAGCTCGGACAGGGCGGGAAACACCATATATTTT	CASSSDRAGNTIYF
TRBV6-5	few	TRBD2	TRBJ2-3	TGTGCCACCCGGACTAGCGGGAAGGGGGATACGCAGTATTTT	CATRTSGKGDTQYF
TRBV4-3	-	-	TRBJ1-5	TGCGCCAGCAGCCAAGACAGGGAAGGTCAGCCCCAGCATTTT	CASSQDREGQPQHF
TRBV7-2	-	TRBD2	TRBJ2-7	TGTGCCAGCAGCTTAGGGGGACTAGCGGGAAACGAGCAGTACTTC	CASSLGGLAGNEQYF
TRBV5-4	-	TRBD2	TRBJ2-3	TGTGCCAGCAGCTTGGCTAAGACTAGCGGGATAAACACGCAGTATTTT	CASSLAKTSGINTQYF
TRBV19	-	-	TRBJ1-3	TGTGCCAGTAGTATCCGGCTACAGGGTTTAGCTGGAAACACCATATATTTT	CASSIRLQGLAGNTIYF
TRBV30	-	-	TRBJ1-3	TGTGCCTGGAGTGTACCTGCCGCGGCAGCAGCTGGAAACACCATATATTTT	CAWSVPAAAAAGNTIYF
TRBV9	-	TRBD1	TRBJ2-5	TGTGCCAGCAGTATGACAGGGGCCGCAGTCAATCAGTACTTC	CASSMTGAAVNQYF
TRBV9	few	-	TRBJ1-3	TGTGCCAGCAGCGTAGATCTCCCAGGGGTGGCGCGTGGAAACACCATATATTTT	CASSVDLPGVARGNTIYF
TRBV9	-	-	TRBJ2-6	TGTGCCAGCAGCGTAGGTCAGGCAGGGAGGAAAACTGGGGCCAACGTCCTGACTTTC	CASSVGQAGRKTGANVLTF
TRBV29-1	-	TRBD1	TRBJ2-2	TGCAGCGCCTACCGGGACAGGGACACCGGGGAGCTGTTTTTT	CSAYRDRDTGELFF
TRBV15	once	-	TRBJ1-1	TGTGCCACCAGCGGCGAGGGCCTCCCACGGGCTGAAGCTTTCTTT	CATSGEGLPRAEAFF
TRBV6-5	-	-	TRBJ2-2	TGTGCCAGCAGTTACTCCTATAACACCGGGGAGCTGTTTTTT	CASSYSYNTGELFF
TRBV5-8	-	-	TRBJ1-1	TGTGCCAGCAGCTTGAACAGGGACACTGAAGCTTTCTTT	CASSLNRDTEAFF
TRBV18	-	-	TRBJ2-5	TGTGCCAGCCGGACTAACCAAGAGACCCAGTACTTC	CASRTNQETQYF
TRBV19	-	-	TRBJ2-7	TGTGCCAGTAGTATTCGGCCAGGGGCCCTGGAGCAGTACTTC	CASSIRPGALEQYF
TRBV5-1	-	-	TRBJ1-6	TGCGCCAGCAGCCGGGGGACGGAGAGCTCCTATAATTCACCCCTCCACTTT	CASSRGTESSYNSPLHF
TRBV6-5	-	TRBD1	TRBJ2-7	TGTGCCAGCAGTTACTCGGGGACAGGCTTATCCTACGAGCAGTACTTC	CASSYSGTGLSYEQYF
TRBV6-5	-	-	TRBJ2-2	TGTGCCAGCAGTTACAACCTAGGGGCAGGAAGCGGGGAGCTGTTTTTT	CASSYNLGAGSGELFF
TRBV7-9	-	TRBD1	TRBJ1-2	TGTGCCAGCAGCCCAGGGGGCGTCTATGGCTACACCTTC	CASSPGGVYGYTF
TRBV5-1	few	TRBD1	TRBJ1-2	TGCGCCAGCAGCCCTTTGGGCGGGACAGGCAGGGTCGGCTACACCTTC	CASSPLGGTGRVGYTF
TRBV30	-	-	TRBJ1-2	TGTGCCTGGAGTGGAGAACCGGGCTATGGCTACACCTTC	CAWSGEPGYGYTF
TRBV27	-	-	TRBJ2-7	TGTGCCAGCAGTTTTACAGGGTCCTACGAGCAGTACTTC	CASSFTGSYEQYF
TRBV7-9	once	-	TRBJ2-2	TGTGCCAGCAGCCCTAATACAGTAAACACCGGGGAGCTGTTTTTT	CASSPNTVNTGELFF
TRBV30	-	-	TRBJ1-5	TGTGCCTGGAGTGAAGAGATGGGCAATCAGCCCCAGCATTTT	CAWSEEMGNQPQHF
TRBV6-5	-	TRBD2	TRBJ2-5	TGTGCCAGCAGTTACGGTTCGGGCGGGGGGCAAGAGACCCAGTACTTC	CASSYGSGGGQETQYF
TRBV28	-	TRBD2	TRBJ2-2	TGTGCCAGCCAGCGGGGTAACACCGGGGAGCTGTTTTTT	CASQRGNTGELFF
TRBV11-3	-	-	TRBJ2-3	TGTGCCAGCAGCCCACCGGGGACTCTCACAGATACGCAGTATTTT	CASSPPGTLTDTQYF
TRBV5-4	few	-	TRBJ2-7	TGTGCCAGCAGCTCGGGTCTTAACTACGAGCAGTACTTC	CASSSGLNYEQYF